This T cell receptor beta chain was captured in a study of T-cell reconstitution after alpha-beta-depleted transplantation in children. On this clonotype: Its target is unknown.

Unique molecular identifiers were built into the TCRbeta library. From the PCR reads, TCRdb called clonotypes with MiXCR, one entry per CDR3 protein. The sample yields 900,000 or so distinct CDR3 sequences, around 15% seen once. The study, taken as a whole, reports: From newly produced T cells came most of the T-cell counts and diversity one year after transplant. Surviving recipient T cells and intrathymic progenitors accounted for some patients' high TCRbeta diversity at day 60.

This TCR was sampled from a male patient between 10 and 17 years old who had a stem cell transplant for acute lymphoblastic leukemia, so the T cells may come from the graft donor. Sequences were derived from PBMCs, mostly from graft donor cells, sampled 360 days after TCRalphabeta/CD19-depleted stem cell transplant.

CDR3 sequence (DNA): TGTGCCAGTAGTACCACCATTACCTACGAGCAGTACTTC. This codes for CASSTTITYEQYF. The V gene is TRBV19, the J gene TRBJ2-7; no clear D gene. Germline CDR1 is LNHDA and CDR2 is SQIVND (reference sequence). Trimming cost V 4 bases and J 2 bases, with 9 bases left between them. CDR3 length: 13 residues.